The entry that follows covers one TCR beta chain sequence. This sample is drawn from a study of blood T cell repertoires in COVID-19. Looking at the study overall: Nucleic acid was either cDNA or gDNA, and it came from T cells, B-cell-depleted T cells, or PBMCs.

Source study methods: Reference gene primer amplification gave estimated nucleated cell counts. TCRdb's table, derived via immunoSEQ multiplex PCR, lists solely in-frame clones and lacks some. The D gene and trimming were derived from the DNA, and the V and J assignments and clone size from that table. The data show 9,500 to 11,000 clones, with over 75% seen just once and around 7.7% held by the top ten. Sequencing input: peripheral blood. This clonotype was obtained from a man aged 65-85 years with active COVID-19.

The CDR3 spells CASSSSGGSYNEQFF. Written as DNA, the CDR3 is TGTGCCAGCAGTTCCAGCGGGGGCTCCTACAATGAGCAGTTCTTC. The chain carries TRBV28 and TRBJ2-1; 8 bases map to TRBD2. The V gene's germline CDR1 is MDHEN and CDR2 SYDVKM. This CDR3 is 15 amino acids long. The V segment lost 4 bases and the J segment 0 bases; nucleotides outside the gene matches: 2.